A single sample is the source of the 27 T cell receptor beta chains below, sequenced in a study of T cell changes during pregnancy in multiple sclerosis (dated by TCRdb to between 2018 and 2021). Library generation was performed with the immunoSEQ multiplex PCR assay. The immuneACCESS repertoire file appears here via TCRdb, limited to in-frame rearrangements. These files lack a portion of the clones; in checked studies, under half of the deficit traces to unresolved V genes, and the cause of the others is not known. The sample table lists over 45,000 clones, about 90% of them with a count of one. Of the sample, about 8.1% is held by the ten largest clones. Sequenced material: CD8+ T cells from peripheral blood mononuclear cells, taken after pregnancy. The receptors stem from a female donor with multiple sclerosis, enrolled in a pregnancy study.

The rearrangement joins TRBV25-1 to TRBJ1-5; no definite D call. The CDR3 sequence is 15 residues long. Trimming took 2 bases from V and 2 from J, leaving 10 bases between them. Germline V lookup: CDR1 MGHDK, CDR2 SYGVNS. The CDR3 region has the DNA TGTGCCAGCAGTGAAGGCAGGTTGCGCAATCAGCCCCAGCATTTT. Amino acids: CASSEGRLRNQPQHF. The variable domain in full, with the rest retrieved from reference TRBV25-1 and TRBJ1-5, is EADIYQTPRYLVIGTGKKITLECSQTMGHDKMYWYQQDPGMELHLIHYSYGVNSTEKGDLSSESTVSRIRTEHFPLTLESARPSHTSQYLCASSEGRLRNQPQHFGDGTRLSIL.

This sequence joins TRBV25-1 and TRBJ1-6; a possible D gene is TRBD1 (6 bases). The CDR3 spans 15 residues. Trimming removed 11 bases at V and 2 bases at J, with 16 bases between. CDR1 is MGHDK and CDR2 is SYGVNS in the germline V gene. CDR3 in DNA: TGTGCCGCGGGGGGCCGGCGAGCCTATAATTCACCCCTCCACTTT. Protein sequence: CAAGGRRAYNSPLHF.

This sequence joins TRBV7-9 and TRBJ2-2, with 12 bases aligning to TRBD2. Losses at the gene ends were 4 bases for V and 7 bases for J; bases not matched to a gene: 7. This CDR3 contains 16 residues. Germline V gene sequence: CDR1 SEHNR, CDR2 FQNEAQ (reference sequence). The CDR3 region has the DNA TGTGCCAGCAGCTACGAGACTAGCGGGAGTCTCGGGGAGCTGTTTTTT. It yields the protein CASSYETSGSLGELFF.

The rearrangement joins TRBV13 to TRBJ2-7, with 7 bases aligning to TRBD2. The V segment lost 4 bases and the J segment 3 bases; nucleotides outside the gene matches: 3. The CDR3 totals 13 residues. Germline V gene lookup returns CDR1 PRHDT and CDR2 FYEKMQ (reference sequence). CDR3 DNA: TGTGCCAGCAGCTCCGGGGACTACTACGAGCAGTACTTC. Amino acids: CASSSGDYYEQYF.

The table lists this clone with a few counts. The chain recombines TRBV19 with TRBJ1-5; possibly TRBD1 for D (5 bases). The CDR3 totals 13 residues. The germline V gene has CDR1 LNHDA and CDR2 SQIVND (reference sequence). Trimming stripped 10 bases from V and 3 bases from J, with 13 bases between. The CDR3 coding sequence is TGTGCCACCACTCAGGGTTACAATCAGCCCCAGCATTTT. Translation: CATTQGYNQPQHF. Complete variable domain (other parts from reference TRBV19 and TRBJ1-5): DGGITQSPKYLFRKEGQNVTLSCEQNLNHDAMYWYRQDPGQGLRLIYYSQIVNDFQKGDIAEGYSVSREKKESFPLTVTSAQKNPTAFYLCATTQGYNQPQHFGDGTRLSIL.

The rearrangement joins TRBV11-2 to TRBJ1-1; 9 bases map to TRBD1. Germline CDR1 and CDR2: SGHAT and FQNNGV. The trim removed 3 bases at V and 2 bases at J, leaving 16 bases unmatched. The CDR3 spans 19 residues. The DNA for the CDR3 is TGTGCCAGCAGCTTGTCAATCGGGACAGGGAAAAACGTCAACACTGAAGCTTTCTTT. Translating gives CASSLSIGTGKNVNTEAFF.

The V gene is TRBV27, the J gene TRBJ2-1; TRBD2 is a possible D gene (6 bases). Germline assignment: CDR1 MNHEY and CDR2 SMNVEV (reference sequence). CDR3 length: 16 residues. Between the trimmed V and J ends, which lost 0 bases and 0 bases, there was a span of 9 bases. CDR3 in DNA: TGTGCCAGCAGTTTATCTAGCGGCGACTCCTACAATGAGCAGTTCTTC. Protein sequence: CASSLSSGDSYNEQFF.

The chain joins TRBV7-9 to TRBJ2-2; no reliable D call. V was trimmed by 6 bases and J by 6 bases, leaving 17 bases between them. There are 15 residues in the CDR3. The germline V gene has CDR1 SEHNR and CDR2 FQNEAQ (reference sequence). This CDR3 is CASSYRVSISGELFF. CDR3 coding DNA: TGTGCCAGCAGTTACCGGGTCTCTATATCCGGGGAGCTGTTTTTT.

The J gene is TRBJ2-1, the V gene TRBV27; D not certain. Trimming took 2 bases from V and 5 from J, leaving 7 bases between them. Germline loops: CDR1 MNHEY, CDR2 SMNVEV (reference sequence). The CDR3 spans 13 residues. DNA for the CDR3: TGTGCCAGCAGTTTAGGTTCAGACAATGAGCAGTTCTTC. It yields the protein CASSLGSDNEQFF.

The chain joins TRBV9 to TRBJ2-3, with 7 bases aligning to TRBD1. The trim removed 0 bases at V and 1 base at J, leaving 5 bases unmatched. The CDR3 consists of 16 residues. Germline V gene sequence: CDR1 SGDLS, CDR2 YYNGEE. This chain's CDR3 is CASSVGQGSRTDTQYF. DNA for the CDR3: TGTGCCAGCAGCGTAGGACAGGGATCGCGCACAGATACGCAGTATTTT.

The chain combines TRBV5-4 with TRBJ1-1, with a possible D match to TRBD1 (5 bases). Germline-derived CDR1 and CDR2 are SGHNT and YYREEE (reference sequence). This CDR3 contains 15 residues. The V and J ends lost 1 base and 3 bases respectively, with 13 bases between them. This CDR3 reads CASSLLPQGDTEAFF. CDR3 bases: TGTGCCAGCAGCTTGCTACCGCAGGGTGACACTGAAGCTTTCTTT. The entire variable domain, with the rest obtained from reference TRBV5-4 and TRBJ1-1, is as follows: ETGVTQSPTHLIKTRGQQVTLRCSSQSGHNTVSWYQQALGQGPQFIFQYYREEENGRGNFPPRFSGLQFPNYSSELNVNALELDDSALYLCASSLLPQGDTEAFFGQGTRLTVV.

Remarks on this clone: Other nucleotide sequences in the sample specify the same CDR3. CDR3 region: CASSLTANTEAFF. In nucleotides, the CDR3 is TGTGCCAGTAGTTTGACAGCGAACACTGAAGCTTTCTTT. The chain employs TRBV19 and TRBJ1-1; D possibly corresponds to TRBD1 (5 bases). The length of the CDR3 is 13 residues. The germline CDR1 and CDR2 sequences are LNHDA and SQIVND (reference sequence). Trimming took 5 bases from V and 1 from J, leaving 8 bases between them.

The CDR3 coding sequence is TGTGCCAGCAGGCCCCCTTGGGCACCAGCTAACTATGGCTACACCTTC. Amino acid sequence: CASRPPWAPANYGYTF. The V and J genes are TRBV7-9 and TRBJ1-2, with D hard to call. Germline V gene data show CDR1 as SEHNR and CDR2 as FQNEAQ (reference sequence). This CDR3 has 16 residues. V was trimmed by 6 bases and J by 0 bases, leaving 17 bases between them.

The chain is built from TRBV4-3 and TRBJ2-1; TRBD1 matches 9 bases. This CDR3 has 17 amino acids. Germline V gene lookup returns CDR1 LGHNA and CDR2 YSLEER. After removal of 2 bases from V and 7 bases from J, the junction contained 12 bases not matched to a gene. The CDR3 here is CASSQTSADRGFNEQFF. CDR3 DNA: TGCGCCAGCAGCCAAACATCCGCGGACAGGGGCTTTAATGAGCAGTTCTTC.

The chain combines TRBV6-5 with TRBJ1-4; D is undetermined. V dropped 0 bases and J dropped 7 bases, with 9 bases sitting between them. From germline, CDR1 is MNHEY and CDR2 SVGAGI. This CDR3 is built from 14 residues. DNA of the CDR3: TGTGCCAGCAGTTACTCTTCCGGTAGTGAAAAACTGTTTTTT. It yields the protein CASSYSSGSEKLFF.

The chain recombines TRBV7-6 with TRBJ2-1; TRBD2 matches at 8 bases. Germline values: CDR1 SGHVS, CDR2 FNYEAQ. The CDR3 runs 15 residues. Unmatched junction bases numbered 4, after V lost 3 bases and J lost 3 bases. The CDR3 loop reads CASSFSGTFYNEQFF. As DNA, the CDR3 is TGTGCCAGCAGCTTTAGCGGGACATTCTACAATGAGCAGTTCTTC.

The V gene is TRBV28, the J gene TRBJ1-1; weak D call: TRBD1 (5 bases). V lost 8 bases and J 2 bases, leaving 15 bases between the germline ends. CDR1 is MDHEN, CDR2 SYDVKM, per germline. CDR3 length equals 14 residues. CDR3 amino acids: CASADTTVNTEAFF. The CDR3 DNA follows: TGTGCCAGCGCGGACACCACCGTCAACACTGAAGCTTTCTTT.

The chain carries TRBV5-5 and TRBJ1-1, with D possibly being TRBD1 (6 bases). CDR1 SGHKS and CDR2 YYEKEE come from the germline V gene (reference sequence). V gave up 6 bases and J gave up 0 bases, with 15 bases separating them. The CDR3 runs to 15 residues. The CDR3 nucleotides read TGTGCCAGCAACACGAGGGACAACCTGAACACTGAAGCTTTCTTT. Translation: CASNTRDNLNTEAFF.

The J gene is TRBJ1-3, the V gene TRBV7-9; D gene uncertain. The CDR3 loop spans 12 amino acids. Germline lookup yields CDR1 SEHNR and CDR2 FQNEAQ (reference sequence). V was cut by 7 bases and J by 3 bases, with 7 bases left in between. The CDR3 region has the DNA TGTGCCAGCATGGGAGGTGGAAACACCATATATTTT. It yields the protein CASMGGGNTIYF.

The gene calls are TRBV2 and TRBJ2-7; perhaps TRBD2 as D (6 bases). V lost 3 bases to trimming and J lost 0 bases, with 12 bases between them. This CDR3 spans 15 amino acids. CDR1 is SNHLY, CDR2 FYNNEI, per germline. DNA of the CDR3: TGTGCCAGCAGTGAGGAAAGCGGGTACTCCTACGAGCAGTACTTC. Translated: CASSEESGYSYEQYF.

The V and J genes are TRBV13 and TRBJ2-1; a weak D match, TRBD2 (5 bases). Trimming shortened V by 4 bases and J by 6 bases, and 16 bases separated the two germline ends. Germline loops: CDR1 PRHDT, CDR2 FYEKMQ (reference sequence). The CDR3 spans 15 residues. This CDR3 reads CASSYGIYRPNEQFF. CDR3 coding DNA: TGTGCCAGCAGCTACGGGATCTATCGCCCCAATGAGCAGTTCTTC.

The rearrangement links TRBV7-6 to TRBJ2-7, with 9 bases matching TRBD2. Germline trimming cut 4 bases from V and 5 bases from J; bases unmatched to any gene: 12. The CDR3 sequence is 16 residues long. Germline assignment: CDR1 SGHVS and CDR2 FNYEAQ. Here the CDR3 reads CASSSPGAGGTDEQYF. Here the CDR3 DNA reads TGTGCCAGCAGCTCCCCAGGAGCGGGAGGTACTGACGAGCAGTACTTC.

The V and J genes are TRBV7-9 and TRBJ1-1; TRBD1 matches at 7 bases. This CDR3 is 13 amino acids long. Germline V lookup: CDR1 SEHNR, CDR2 FQNEAQ (reference sequence). V was clipped by 8 bases and J by 0 bases; unmatched bases: 3. As DNA, the CDR3 is TGTGCCAGCGGGGACAGCATGAACACTGAAGCTTTCTTT. Its translation is CASGDSMNTEAFF.

V and J are TRBV9 and TRBJ2-7; perhaps TRBD2 as D (6 bases). This CDR3 is built from 16 residues. Germline V lookup: CDR1 SGDLS, CDR2 YYNGEE. V was shortened by 4 bases and J by 3 bases, with 20 bases between the two germline ends. CDR3 nucleotides: TGTGCCAGCAGCTCCCGTGACGGAGGGAGCCACTACGAGCAGTACTTC. It yields the protein CASSSRDGGSHYEQYF.

The chain couples TRBV6-4 to TRBJ2-5, with D tentatively TRBD2 (6 bases). The germline gives CDR1 MRHNA, CDR2 SNTAGT. Deletions cut 11 bases from V and 5 bases from J, with 15 bases between. The CDR3 spans 12 residues. The CDR3 sequence is CAGLGLRETQYF. CDR3 DNA sequence: TGTGCCGGTTTGGGACTCCGGGAGACCCAGTACTTC.

The gene calls are TRBV19 and TRBJ1-1, with 9 bases lining up with TRBD1. This CDR3 region has 14 residues. In germline, CDR1 is LNHDA, CDR2 SQIVND (reference sequence). V was pared by 5 bases and J by 4 bases, with 5 bases of the junction left unmatched. CDR3 nucleotide sequence: TGTGCCAGTAGTTGGGACAGGGCGGGCACTGAAGCTTTCTTT. This translates into CASSWDRAGTEAFF.

The CDR3 loop reads CASSPEGWYEQYF. The CDR3 DNA reads TGTGCCAGCAGCCCAGAGGGTTGGTACGAGCAGTACTTC. This chain links TRBV7-2 with TRBJ2-7; D is perhaps TRBD2 (5 bases). V lost 5 bases and J 4 bases, leaving 12 bases between the germline ends. CDR1 and CDR2 from the germline V gene are SGHTA and FQGNSA. The CDR3 covers 13 residues.